This T cell receptor beta chain was captured in a study of cytomegalovirus exposure and HLA in healthy donors. With respect to this clone: The antigen remains unidentified.

PCR amplification relied on 60 Vbeta primers (plus 13 Jbeta primers). The table came from immunoSEQ multiplex PCR; TCRdb's copy has only in-frame clones and leaves some out. The sample lists 75,000 to 95,000 clones, approximately 60% occurring once. Notes on the study in general: Researchers reported in a later analysis that common viral pathogens appeared linked to several top clusters. HLA alleles showed associations with 16,951 TCR beta sequences in a later analysis, at a 0.05 false discovery rate. The authors enumerated 164 TCR beta chains as linked to cytomegalovirus.

Germline V gives CDR1 LNHDA, CDR2 SQIVND (reference sequence). V shed 3 bases, J shed 4 bases, and the junction held 10 bases outside the gene matches. This CDR3 is 16 amino acids long. The donors gave bone marrow, and they were healthy. The source is a woman aged 50 to 60 in good health and CMV-seropositive. The sequencing sample was made of PBMCs. This chain uses TRBV19 with TRBJ1-2; 8 nucleotides agree with TRBD1. The CDR3 loop reads CASSISGQGSSYGYTF. The CDR3 DNA is TGTGCCAGTAGTATTAGTGGACAGGGTTCCAGCTATGGCTACACCTTC.